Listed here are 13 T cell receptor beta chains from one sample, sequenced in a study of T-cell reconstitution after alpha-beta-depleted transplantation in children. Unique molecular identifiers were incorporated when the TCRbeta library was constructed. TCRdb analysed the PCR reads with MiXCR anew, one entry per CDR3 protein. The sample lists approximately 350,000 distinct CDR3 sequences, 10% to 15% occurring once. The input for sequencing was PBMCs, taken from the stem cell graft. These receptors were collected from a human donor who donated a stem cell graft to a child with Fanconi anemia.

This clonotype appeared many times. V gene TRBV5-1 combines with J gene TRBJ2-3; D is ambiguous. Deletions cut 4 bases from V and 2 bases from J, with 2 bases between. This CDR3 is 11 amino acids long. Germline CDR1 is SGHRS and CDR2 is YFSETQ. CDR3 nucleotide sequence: TGCGCCAGCAGCGACACAGATACGCAGTATTTT. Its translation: CASSDTDTQYF.

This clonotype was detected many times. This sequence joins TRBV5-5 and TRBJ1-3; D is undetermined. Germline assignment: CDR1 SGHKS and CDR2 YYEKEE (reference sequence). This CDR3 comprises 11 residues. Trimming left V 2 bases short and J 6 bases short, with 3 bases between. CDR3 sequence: CASSLLNTIYF. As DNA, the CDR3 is TGTGCCAGCAGCTTACTAAACACCATATATTTT.

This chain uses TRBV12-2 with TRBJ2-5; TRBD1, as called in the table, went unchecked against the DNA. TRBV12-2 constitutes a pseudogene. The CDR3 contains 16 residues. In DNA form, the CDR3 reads TGTGCAAGTCGCTTAAACCGGGACAGGCGACAAGAGACCCAGTACTTC. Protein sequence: CASRLNRDRRQETQYF.

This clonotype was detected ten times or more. Here the CDR3 reads CASRRDRGTDTQYF. The CDR3 nucleotides read TGCGCCAGCAGGCGGGACAGAGGCACAGATACGCAGTATTTT. The chain is built from TRBV5-1 and TRBJ2-3, with TRBD1 as a possible D gene (7 bases). Germline V gene sequence: CDR1 SGHRS, CDR2 YFSETQ. CDR3 size: 14 residues. The V and J ends lost 5 bases and 1 base respectively, with 11 bases between them.

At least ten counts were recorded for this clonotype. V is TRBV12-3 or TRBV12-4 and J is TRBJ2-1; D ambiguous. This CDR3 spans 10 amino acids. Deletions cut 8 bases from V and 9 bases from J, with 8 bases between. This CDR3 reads CASGWIEQFF. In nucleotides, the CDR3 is TGTGCCAGCGGCTGGATTGAGCAGTTCTTC.

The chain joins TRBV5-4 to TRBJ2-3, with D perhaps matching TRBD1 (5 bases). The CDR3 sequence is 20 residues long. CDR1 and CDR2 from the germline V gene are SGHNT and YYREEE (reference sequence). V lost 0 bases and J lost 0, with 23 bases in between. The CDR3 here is CASSLGIGLGPFTSTDTQYF. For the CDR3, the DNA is TGTGCCAGCAGCTTGGGCATTGGATTGGGGCCCTTTACTAGCACAGATACGCAGTATTTT.

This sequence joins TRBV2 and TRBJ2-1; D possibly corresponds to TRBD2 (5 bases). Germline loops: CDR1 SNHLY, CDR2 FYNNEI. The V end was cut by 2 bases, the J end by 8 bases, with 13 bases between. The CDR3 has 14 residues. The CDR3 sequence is CASSERLAGDEQFF. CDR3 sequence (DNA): TGTGCCAGCAGTGAACGGCTAGCCGGGGATGAGCAGTTCTTC.

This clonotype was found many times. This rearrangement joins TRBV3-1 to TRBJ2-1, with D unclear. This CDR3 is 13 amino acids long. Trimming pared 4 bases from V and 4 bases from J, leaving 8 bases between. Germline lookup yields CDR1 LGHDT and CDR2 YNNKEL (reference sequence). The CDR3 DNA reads TGTGCCAGCAGCCGTTTTTCTTACAATGAGCAGTTCTTC. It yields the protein CASSRFSYNEQFF.

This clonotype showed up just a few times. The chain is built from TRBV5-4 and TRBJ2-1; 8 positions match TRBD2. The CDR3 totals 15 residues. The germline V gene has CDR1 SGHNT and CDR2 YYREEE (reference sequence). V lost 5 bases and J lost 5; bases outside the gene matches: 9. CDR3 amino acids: CASRGALAANNEQFF. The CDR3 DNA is TGTGCCAGCAGGGGGGCACTAGCGGCGAACAATGAGCAGTTCTTC.

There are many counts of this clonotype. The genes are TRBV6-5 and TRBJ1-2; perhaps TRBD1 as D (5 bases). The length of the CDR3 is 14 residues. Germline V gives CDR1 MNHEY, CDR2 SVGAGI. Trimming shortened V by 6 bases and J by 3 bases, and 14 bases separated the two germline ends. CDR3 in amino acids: CASRSSDKDYGYTF. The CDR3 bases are TGTGCCAGCAGAAGCTCGGACAAGGACTATGGCTACACCTTC.

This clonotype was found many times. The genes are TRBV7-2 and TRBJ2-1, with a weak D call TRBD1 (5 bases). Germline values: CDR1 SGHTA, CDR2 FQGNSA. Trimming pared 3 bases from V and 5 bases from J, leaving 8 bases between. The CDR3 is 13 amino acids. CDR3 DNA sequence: TGTGCCAGCAGCTTGTCCAGGGACAATGAGCAGTTCTTC. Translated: CASSLSRDNEQFF.

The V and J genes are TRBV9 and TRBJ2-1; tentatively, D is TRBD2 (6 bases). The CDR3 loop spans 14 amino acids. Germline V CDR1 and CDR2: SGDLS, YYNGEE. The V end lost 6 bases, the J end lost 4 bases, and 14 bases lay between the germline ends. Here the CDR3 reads CASNNGGRYNEQFF. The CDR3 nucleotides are TGTGCCAGCAATAACGGGGGACGTTACAATGAGCAGTTCTTC.

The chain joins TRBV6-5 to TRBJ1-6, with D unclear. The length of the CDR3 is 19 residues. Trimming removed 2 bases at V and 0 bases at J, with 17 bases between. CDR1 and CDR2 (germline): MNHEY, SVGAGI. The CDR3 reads CASSYDGRRFSSYNSPLHF. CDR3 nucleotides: TGTGCCAGCAGTTACGACGGCCGTCGGTTTAGCTCCTATAATTCACCCCTCCACTTT.